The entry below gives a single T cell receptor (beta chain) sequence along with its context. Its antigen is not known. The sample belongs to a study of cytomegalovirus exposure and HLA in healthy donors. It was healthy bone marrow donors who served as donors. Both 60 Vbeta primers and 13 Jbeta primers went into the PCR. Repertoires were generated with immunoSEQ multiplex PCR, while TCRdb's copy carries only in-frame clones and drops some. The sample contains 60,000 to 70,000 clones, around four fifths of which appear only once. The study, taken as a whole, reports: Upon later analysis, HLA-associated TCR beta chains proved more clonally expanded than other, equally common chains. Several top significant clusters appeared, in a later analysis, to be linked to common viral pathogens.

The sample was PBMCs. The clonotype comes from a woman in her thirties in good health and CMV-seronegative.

CDR3 sequence: CSVWDRRNTIYF. Written as DNA, the CDR3 is TGCAGCGTGTGGGACAGAAGAAACACCATATATTTT. The rearrangement uses TRBV29-1 and TRBJ1-3; 7 bases line up with TRBD1. The germline CDR1 and CDR2 sequences are SQVTM and ANQGSEA. There are 12 residues in the CDR3. V lost 6 bases to trimming and J lost 5 bases; unmatched junction nucleotides: 4.